Listed below are T cell receptor beta chains from one sample, sequenced in a study of T-cell reconstitution after alpha-beta-depleted transplantation in children. MiXCR, run by TCRdb on the PCR reads, gives a single entry per CDR3 protein. The sample has some 290,000 distinct CDR3 sequences, approximately 9.8% seen once. Sequencing was performed on PBMCs from the stem cell graft donor, taken from the stem cell graft. These receptors came from a human donor who donated a stem cell graft to a child with SCID. Both conserved end residues are part of each CDR3. The order of the fields is V gene, J gene, CDR3 protein.

>TRBV12-3/TRBV12-4|TRBJ1-4
CASSDGERGLFF
>TRBV29-1|TRBJ1-5
CSVVGGWGQPQHF
>TRBV5-6|TRBJ2-3
CASSRQGANRDTQYF
>TRBV6-4|TRBJ1-1
CASSVWQENTEAFF
>TRBV20-1|TRBJ2-3
CSAPPGGTDTQYF
>TRBV11-2|TRBJ2-2
CASSLGTSNTGELFF
>TRBV5-5|TRBJ2-1
CASGSGLVGNEQFF
>TRBV2|TRBJ1-6
CASRDTAANSPLHF
>TRBV12-3/TRBV12-4|TRBJ2-3
CASSFWADTQYF
>TRBV5-1|TRBJ2-2
CASSSLGGVTGELFF
>TRBV12-3/TRBV12-4|TRBJ1-4
CASSLLTGHNEKLFF
>TRBV7-9|TRBJ1-1
CASTPSPGTLRAEAFF
>TRBV11-2|TRBJ2-7
CASSLTGTGGDEQYF
>TRBV12-3/TRBV12-4|TRBJ2-2
CASSWLAGGPTGELFF
>TRBV2|TRBJ2-3
CASSEARGFSTDTQYF
>TRBV20-1|TRBJ1-5
CSAWPPVPGNQPQHF
>TRBV7-9|TRBJ1-1
CASSETENTEAFF
>TRBV10-2|TRBJ1-1
CASLGHSNTEAFF
>TRBV27|TRBJ1-6
CASGANRDIGGSPLHF
>TRBV5-1|TRBJ2-3
CASSGDRDEWFGLYTDTQYF
>TRBV20-1|TRBJ1-5
CSASGLTGDNQPQHF
>TRBV6-5|TRBJ1-6
CASSYGTGERSPLHF
>TRBV5-4|TRBJ2-7
CASSHKGRGQYEQYF
>TRBV5-1|TRBJ2-1
CASSLATGYNEQFF
>TRBV9|TRBJ2-2
CASTSGNTGELFF
>TRBV4-2|TRBJ1-1
CASSQPSDTEAFF
>TRBV9|TRBJ1-3
CASRPGTTGNTIYF
>TRBV5-1|TRBJ2-3
CASSLGSGASTDTQYF
>TRBV6-5|TRBJ2-7
CASSLQGDEQYF
>TRBV4-2|TRBJ2-7
CASSQEGTLAYEQYF
>TRBV6-2/TRBV6-3|TRBJ1-1
CASSSPSLRGTNTEAFF
>TRBV7-9|TRBJ1-6
CATPGDSAVSPLHF
>TRBV9|TRBJ2-2
CASRPGHTMAGELFF
>TRBV6-1|TRBJ2-1
CASSHSSGGSYNEQFF
>TRBV7-9|TRBJ2-3
CASRNAMTQYF
>TRBV14|TRBJ2-7
CASSPKQVAGYEQYF
>TRBV6-5|TRBJ1-1
CASSYSGPRLTEAFF
>TRBV5-5|TRBJ2-7
CASSLGFSSYEQYF
>TRBV12-3/TRBV12-4|TRBJ2-1
CASSFTGTRFWGGNEQFF
>TRBV12-3/TRBV12-4|TRBJ1-4
CASSLAVRTTNEKLFF
>TRBV7-2|TRBJ1-4
CASTPGTANEKLFF
>TRBV29-1|TRBJ1-2
CSVGDFSYGYTF
>TRBV7-3|TRBJ2-3
CASSSGTGGLSDTQYF
>TRBV5-1|TRBJ1-1
CASSLVGERDTEAFF
>TRBV7-9|TRBJ1-6
CASSLVHTMNSPLHF
>TRBV27|TRBJ2-3
CASSLYSGPSTSTDTQYF
>TRBV4-1|TRBJ2-2
CASSPRLGGTGELFF
>TRBV12-3/TRBV12-4|TRBJ2-1
CASRVIQGGEQFF
>TRBV20-1|TRBJ2-7
CSARKQGETSYEQYF
>TRBV7-2|TRBJ2-1
CASSSSSGGAYNEQFF
>TRBV2|TRBJ2-7
CASSAGHSSSYEQYF
>TRBV2|TRBJ2-7
CASRGGSYEQYF
>TRBV7-3|TRBJ2-1
CASSLDGGPNEQFF
>TRBV14|TRBJ2-1
CASSLAPRGQYNEQFF
>TRBV6-5|TRBJ1-2
CASSYSGGYGYTF